The present T cell receptor (beta chain) was sequenced within a study of blood T cell repertoires in COVID-19. Study-wide context: Sources were T cells, B-cell-depleted T cells, or PBMCs; the material itself was cDNA or gDNA.

Those designated as exposed participants met a COVID-19 case within 2 weeks before study entry. CDR3 length equals 13 residues. Trimming removed 7 bases at V and 0 bases at J, with 12 bases between. Looked up from germline, CDR1 is SQVTM and CDR2 is ANQGSEA. Authors' data handling: From reference gene primer amplification, estimates of nucleated cell counts were derived. The table came from immunoSEQ multiplex PCR; TCRdb's copy has only in-frame clones and leaves some out. V and J calls and clone size are as listed in that table; D and trimming were resolved from the DNA. The sample shows a few hundred thousand clones, roughly 92% of them seen only once.

This receptor was identified in a woman aged 40 to 50 who had been exposed to COVID-19. The chain has TRBV29-1 and TRBJ1-1; tentative D call: TRBD1 (5 bases). Specimen: PBMCs or T cells enriched from blood (not recorded which). CDR3 DNA sequence: TGCAGCGCGGCTCGGGGGTTGAACACTGAAGCTTTCTTT. Translation gives CSAARGLNTEAFF.